This entry describes one T cell receptor beta chain. The sample belongs to a study of T cell changes during pregnancy in multiple sclerosis. Sequencing used immunoSEQ multiplex PCR; TCRdb keeps in-frame clones, though not all of them. The profile shows 45,000 to 55,000 clones, approximately 85% of them singletons. This CDR3 is 17 amino acids long. CDR1 and CDR2 from the germline V gene are SGHTA and FQGNSA. V lost 5 bases and J lost 7; bases outside the gene matches: 10. This chain uses TRBV7-2 with TRBJ2-1, with TRBD2 matching 14 bases. The source of this sequence is a female donor with multiple sclerosis, enrolled in a pregnancy study. The sequencing here drew on CD4+ T cells from peripheral blood mononuclear cells, taken in the second trimester of pregnancy. CDR3 amino acids: CASSLHQTSGRDNEQFF. The DNA of the CDR3 is TGTGCCAGCAGCCTACACCAGACTAGCGGGAGGGATAATGAGCAGTTCTTC.